One sample yielded the 20 T cell receptor beta chains listed below, sequenced in a study of blood T cell repertoires in COVID-19 (dated by TCRdb to the early 2020s). Library preparation employed the immunoSEQ multiplex PCR assay. TCRdb mirrors the immuneACCESS table, restricted to in-frame sequences. Some clones are absent from its copies; in checked studies, under half trace to an unresolved V gene, and the reason for the others is unknown. The sample table lists 150,000 or so clones, roughly nine tenths of them with a count of one. The ten largest clones capture over 15% of the sample. Source material: peripheral blood. These receptors were obtained from a man aged 55 to 70 with active or convalescent COVID-19.

This chain connects TRBV18 to TRBJ1-3, with 9 nucleotides matching TRBD1. Trimming cost V 1 base and J 0 bases; bases outside gene matches: 4. The CDR3 is 17 amino acids. Per germline, CDR1 KGHSH and CDR2 LQKENI. CDR3 amino acids: CASSPRGQGSSGNTIYF. The CDR3, as DNA: TGTGCCAGCTCACCACGGGGACAGGGTAGCTCTGGAAACACCATATATTTT.

V and J are TRBV9 and TRBJ1-2; D gene uncertain. Trimming took 0 bases from V and 6 from J, leaving 18 bases between them. This CDR3 has 16 amino acids. Germline V gene lookup returns CDR1 SGDLS and CDR2 YYNGEE. The CDR3 spells CASSVGWNSRFDGYTF. CDR3 bases: TGTGCCAGCAGCGTAGGGTGGAACAGTCGGTTCGATGGCTACACCTTC.

CDR3 protein: CASSLDTSNQPQHF. CDR3 sequence (DNA): TGTGCCAGCAGCCTGGACACGAGCAATCAGCCCCAGCATTTT. The genes are TRBV7-9 and TRBJ1-5, with a weak D call TRBD1 (5 bases). Trimming cost V 5 bases and J 1 base, with 9 bases left between them. The CDR3 totals 14 residues. The germline CDR1 and CDR2 sequences are SEHNR and FQNEAQ (reference sequence).

This chain links TRBV6-5 with TRBJ2-3; 8 positions match TRBD2. CDR3 length: 15 residues. V shed 2 bases, J shed 1 base, and the junction held 2 bases outside the gene matches. Germline CDR1 MNHEY, CDR2 SVGAGI. The CDR3 coding sequence is TGTGCCAGCAGTTACGTAGCGGGACGCACAGATACGCAGTATTTT. Protein: CASSYVAGRTDTQYF.

The gene calls are TRBV21-1 and TRBJ2-7; TRBD2 is the table's D call, not checked against the DNA. TRBV21-1 is deemed a pseudogene. The CDR3 is 17 amino acids. Here the CDR3 DNA reads TGTGCCAGCAGCAAAGCCGAGGGACTAGCAGTCCCCTACGAGCAGTACTTC. Encoded protein: CASSKAEGLAVPYEQYF.

The V call is TRBV7-2, the J call TRBJ2-7; 9 bases map to TRBD2. With V trimmed by 6 bases and J by 3 bases, 6 bases remained unmatched. Germline V gives CDR1 SGHTA, CDR2 FQGNSA. This CDR3 region has 14 residues. The CDR3 sequence is CASSFSGSSYEQYF. CDR3 DNA sequence: TGTGCCAGCAGTTTTAGCGGGAGTAGCTACGAGCAGTACTTC.

This clone occurred once. The CDR3 region has the DNA TGTGCCAGCAGCTTGGGACTAGCGGGGTCCACAGATACGCAGTATTTT. This codes for CASSLGLAGSTDTQYF. The chain carries TRBV7-9 and TRBJ2-3; 13 nucleotides align to TRBD2. V shed 3 bases, J shed 2 bases, and the junction held 2 bases outside the gene matches. CDR1 is SEHNR and CDR2 is FQNEAQ in the germline V gene (reference sequence). The CDR3 covers 16 residues.

The CDR3 is CASSEGQGNNEKLFF. The CDR3 bases are TGTGCCAGCAGCGAGGGACAGGGTAATAATGAAAAACTGTTTTTT. V is TRBV7-9 and J is TRBJ1-4; 9 positions agree with TRBD1. Germline V CDR1 and CDR2: SEHNR, FQNEAQ (reference sequence). The CDR3 is made up of 15 amino acids. J gave up 4 bases and V 5 bases, and 5 bases lay outside the gene matches.

This chain links TRBV6-5 with TRBJ2-1; 12 bases agree with TRBD2. The CDR3 consists of 15 residues. The junction had 8 bases not matched to a gene; V was cut back by 6 bases and J by 8 bases. CDR1 is MNHEY, CDR2 SVGAGI, per germline. CDR3 nucleotides: TGTGCCAGCAGGTACCTAGCGGGAGGGCCCTATGAGCAGTTCTTC. Residues: CASRYLAGGPYEQFF.

V and J are TRBV6-4 and TRBJ1-1; maybe TRBD1 (6 bases). The V end was cut by 2 bases, the J end by 0 bases, with 16 bases between. The CDR3 is 17 residues long. Germline CDR1 reads MRHNA; CDR2 reads SNTAGT. The CDR3: CASSDGGLRMMNTEAFF. CDR3 DNA: TGTGCCAGCAGTGACGGGGGCCTTAGGATGATGAACACTGAAGCTTTCTTT.

This clone was observed a few times. V gene TRBV18 combines with J gene TRBJ1-4; TRBD1 matches at 10 bases. CDR3 length equals 13 residues. After removal of 5 bases from V and 8 bases from J, the junction contained 2 bases not matched to a gene. Germline assignment: CDR1 KGHSH and CDR2 LQKENI. In DNA, the CDR3 is TGTGCCAGCTCAGTGGACAGGGGGGAAAAACTGTTTTTT. It codes for CASSVDRGEKLFF.

V gene TRBV18 combines with J gene TRBJ2-1, with 10 bases that match TRBD2. Germline values: CDR1 KGHSH, CDR2 LQKENI. There are 15 residues in the CDR3. V was clipped by 5 bases and J by 8 bases; unmatched bases: 9. The DNA for the CDR3 is TGTGCCAGCTCATCCCTAGCGGGAGCGATCGATGAGCAGTTCTTC. Protein sequence: CASSSLAGAIDEQFF.

This chain connects TRBV19 to TRBJ1-3; D unclear. This CDR3 has 15 residues. Between the trimmed V and J ends, which lost 4 bases and 1 base, there was a span of 11 bases. Germline lookup yields CDR1 LNHDA and CDR2 SQIVND (reference sequence). DNA for the CDR3: TGTGCCAGTAGTACCCGAAGGAGGTCTGGAAACACCATATATTTT. Translation: CASSTRRRSGNTIYF. The entire variable domain, with the rest obtained from reference TRBV19 and TRBJ1-3, is as follows: DGGITQSPKYLFRKEGQNVTLSCEQNLNHDAMYWYRQDPGQGLRLIYYSQIVNDFQKGDIAEGYSVSREKKESFPLTVTSAQKNPTAFYLCASSTRRRSGNTIYFGEGSWLTVV.

V and J are TRBV29-1 and TRBJ1-2; D is undetermined. Germline values: CDR1 SQVTM, CDR2 ANQGSEA. This CDR3 region has 12 residues. The V gene lost 4 bases and the J gene lost 4 bases, with 10 bases spanning the gap. CDR3 sequence reads: CSVVFRGYGYTF. In DNA, the CDR3 is TGCAGCGTTGTGTTCCGGGGCTATGGCTACACCTTC.

This rearrangement joins TRBV2 to TRBJ1-5, with D perhaps TRBD1 (5 bases). Germline lookup yields CDR1 SNHLY and CDR2 FYNNEI. The CDR3 covers 14 residues. V gave up 7 bases and J gave up 6 bases, with 16 bases separating them. CDR3 protein: CASTGQGSFQPQHF. The CDR3 region has the DNA TGTGCCAGCACGGGTCAGGGATCCTTTCAGCCCCAGCATTTT.

CDR3 bases: TGTGCCATCAGTGACAGAGCAGGGGCCGGGCCCTTTGGCTACACCTTC. Translated, it gives CAISDRAGAGPFGYTF. This rearrangement joins TRBV10-3 to TRBJ1-2, with D tentatively TRBD1 (6 bases). V lost 3 bases to trimming and J lost 7 bases, with 21 bases between them. The CDR3 contains 16 residues. Germline V CDR1 and CDR2: ENHRY, SYGVKD.

This clone is a singleton in its sample. The chain recombines TRBV11-3 with TRBJ2-2; 9 nucleotides line up with TRBD1. There are 17 residues in the CDR3. The germline V gene has CDR1 SGHNT and CDR2 YENEEA. V was pared by 3 bases and J by 6 bases, with 11 bases of the junction left unmatched. The CDR3 protein is CASSLGTGTNPPGELFF. The CDR3 region has the DNA TGTGCCAGCAGCTTGGGGACAGGGACGAACCCCCCCGGGGAGCTGTTTTTT.

This chain uses TRBV4-1 with TRBJ2-3; 8 bases agree with TRBD2. CDR1 is MGHRA and CDR2 is YSYEKL in the germline V gene. V dropped 1 base and J dropped 3; count of bases not matched to a gene: 3. CDR3 size: 15 residues. The CDR3 is CASSQAAGATDTQYF. Here the CDR3 DNA reads TGCGCCAGCAGCCAAGCAGCGGGAGCGACAGATACGCAGTATTTT.

The chain combines TRBV3-1 (or the pseudogene TRBV3-2) with TRBJ1-1, with a possible D match to TRBD1 (5 bases). The CDR3 is 14 residues long. From germline, CDR1 is LGHDT and CDR2 YNNKEL (reference sequence). Trimming took 1 base from V and 5 from J, leaving 11 bases between them. CDR3 nucleotides: TGTGCCAGCAGCCAAGCGCTGGGGCGGACTGAAGCTTTCTTT. This translates into CASSQALGRTEAFF.

The chain has TRBV18 and TRBJ1-2; 7 bases map to TRBD1. This CDR3 spans 15 amino acids. Losses at the gene ends were 1 base for V and 3 bases for J; bases not matched to a gene: 5. Germline CDR1 is KGHSH and CDR2 is LQKENI. The CDR3 nucleotides read TGTGCCAGCTCACCACAAGGGGGCGCCGACTATGGCTACACCTTC. The encoded protein is CASSPQGGADYGYTF. Full variable domain (missing parts from reference TRBV18 and TRBJ1-2): NAGVMQNPRHLVRRRGQEARLRCSPMKGHSHVYWYRQLPEEGLKFMVYLQKENIIDESGMPKERFSAEFPKEGPSILRIQQVVRGDSAAYFCASSPQGGADYGYTFGSGTRLTVV.